A single sample gave rise to the 15 T cell receptor beta chains below, sequenced in a study of breast tumors, draining lymph nodes, adjacent tissues. Axillary draining lymph nodes of breast cancer patients supplied the node samples. TCRdb redid the calling of the multiplex PCR reads with MiXCR, one entry per CDR3 protein. The repertoire has about 200,000 distinct CDR3 sequences, approximately 31% of them found once; the top ten carry roughly 4.3%. Sample: axillary lymph node tissue. These receptors were obtained from a female donor with breast cancer. Some clones in this sample may be carry-over from other donors' samples.

This clonotype was detected many times. The rearrangement uses TRBV6-5 and TRBJ1-6, with a tentative D call TRBD1 (5 bases). The CDR3 sequence is 15 residues long. CDR1 is MNHEY, CDR2 SVGAGI, per germline. The V end was cut by 4 bases, the J end by 6 bases, with 13 bases between. The CDR3 region is CASSWTQSFNSPLHF. CDR3 nucleotide sequence: TGTGCCAGCAGTTGGACACAGAGTTTTAATTCACCCCTCCACTTT.

Notes on this clonotype: A read error is possible here, since a much larger clone lies one base away. V usage is TRBV20-1 and J usage is TRBJ2-7, with unresolved D. The germline CDR1 and CDR2 sequences are DFQATT and SNEGSKA (reference sequence). This CDR3 is 11 amino acids long. The CDR3 coding sequence is TGCAGTGCCGCCGCCTCCTACGAGCAGTCCTTC. Encoded protein: CSAAASYEQSF.

This clonotype was picked up many times. The chain couples TRBV7-9 to TRBJ2-1, with D perhaps assigned TRBD1 or TRBD2 (5 bases each). Looked up from germline, CDR1 is SEHNR and CDR2 is FQNEAQ (reference sequence). The CDR3 runs to 16 residues. V lost 5 bases and J 5 bases, leaving 19 bases between the germline ends. CDR3 DNA: TGTGCCAGCAGCAACAGATGGGACCAGAGGGACAATGAGCAGTTCTTC. Residues: CASSNRWDQRDNEQFF.

This clonotype was recorded many times. V is TRBV2 and J is TRBJ2-7; D not certain. This CDR3 spans 13 amino acids. Germline values: CDR1 SNHLY, CDR2 FYNNEI. The ends were cut back, 5 bases at V and 6 bases at J, with 14 bases in the middle. The CDR3: CASSSNGESEQYF. The CDR3 bases are TGTGCCAGCAGTTCCAATGGGGAATCCGAGCAGTACTTC.

This clonotype was observed at least ten times. CDR3 sequence (DNA): TGTGCCAGCAGCGTAGAGACAGATACGCAGTATTTT. Protein sequence: CASSVETDTQYF. The gene calls are TRBV9 and TRBJ2-3; D gene uncertain. V was pared by 0 bases and J by 3 bases, with 2 bases between. The CDR3 contains 12 residues. Germline V gene lookup returns CDR1 SGDLS and CDR2 YYNGEE.

V and J are TRBV6-5 and TRBJ1-3; 8 bases are a match to TRBD1. The CDR3 extends over 17 amino acids. CDR1 is MNHEY, CDR2 SVGAGI, per germline. V trimming: 5 bases; J trimming: 0 bases; junction bases outside the gene matches: 9. CDR3 region: CASSRPRDRFSGNTIYF. The CDR3 DNA sequence: TGTGCCAGCAGTCGGCCCCGGGACAGGTTCTCTGGAAACACCATATATTTT.

This clonotype was detected many times. The DNA for the CDR3 is TGTGCCAGCAGTTGGGGGACAGGCGAGCAGTTCTTC. This gives the protein CASSWGTGEQFF. This chain connects TRBV6-6 to TRBJ2-1; TRBD1 agrees at 8 bases. The J segment lost 10 bases and the V segment lost 4 bases, leaving 3 bases of the junction unmatched. The CDR3 sequence is 12 residues long. CDR1 and CDR2 from the germline V gene are MNHNY and SVGAGI (reference sequence).

This clonotype was seen at least ten times. The chain recombines TRBV20-1 with TRBJ2-7; 8 nucleotides match TRBD1. V shed 1 base and J 4 bases; nucleotides not matched to a gene: 9. Per germline, CDR1 DFQATT and CDR2 SNEGSKA (reference sequence). The CDR3 extends over 15 amino acids. The CDR3 sequence: CSARGDRGQGYEQYF. CDR3 nucleotide sequence: TGCAGTGCTAGAGGAGATCGAGGACAGGGTTACGAGCAGTACTTC.

The sample holds a few counts of this clonotype. J is TRBJ2-2 and V is TRBV5-4; a possible D gene is TRBD2 (7 bases). V lost 4 bases to trimming and J lost 2 bases, with 18 bases between them. The CDR3 runs 17 residues. Germline V gene sequence: CDR1 SGHNT, CDR2 YYREEE (reference sequence). CDR3 sequence: CASSGGGGARNTGELFF. DNA of the CDR3: TGTGCCAGCAGCGGCGGAGGGGGGGCCAGAAACACCGGGGAGCTGTTTTTT.

This clonotype has ten or more counts. The gene calls are TRBV6-5 and TRBJ2-5; tentatively, D is TRBD2 (7 bases). Germline CDR1 reads MNHEY; CDR2 reads SVGAGI. The V end lost 6 bases, the J end lost 4 bases, and 15 bases lay between the germline ends. This CDR3 is 14 amino acids long. CDR3 sequence: CASRSQGGGETQYF. DNA of the CDR3: TGTGCCAGCAGGTCTCAGGGAGGGGGAGAGACCCAGTACTTC.

This clonotype has only a few counts. The J gene is TRBJ2-5, the V gene TRBV11-2, with D possibly being TRBD1 (6 bases). CDR3 length equals 16 residues. Germline values: CDR1 SGHAT, CDR2 FQNNGV. Trimming cost V 5 bases and J 5 bases, with 21 bases left between them. CDR3 DNA sequence: TGTGCCAGCAGCCCGATGGGGGCGGCGGAGACGGAGACCCAGTACTTC. Its translation is CASSPMGAAETETQYF. The full variable domain, with the rest looked up from reference TRBV11-2 and TRBJ2-5, is EAGVAQSPRYKIIEKRQSVAFWCNPISGHATLYWYQQILGQGPKLLIQFQNNGVVDDSQLPKDRFSAERLKGVDSTLKIQPAKLEDSAVYLCASSPMGAAETETQYFGPGTRLLVL.

This clonotype has ten or more counts. CDR3 nucleotide sequence: TGTGCCAGCAGTTTTGGTAACTATGGCTACACCTTC. It codes for CASSFGNYGYTF. The chain employs TRBV28 and TRBJ1-2; D ambiguous. Per the germline V gene, CDR1 is MDHEN and CDR2 is SYDVKM. Trimming took 3 bases from V and 1 from J, leaving 3 bases between them. The CDR3 is 12 amino acids.

This clonotype has a single count. With a much larger clone just one base away, this may be a read error. The chain employs TRBV11-2 and TRBJ2-1; D might be TRBD2 (5 bases). The CDR3 length is 17 residues. The V end lost 0 bases, the J end lost 2 bases, and 14 bases lay between the germline ends. Germline V gene sequence: CDR1 SGHAT, CDR2 FQNNGV. CDR3 loop: CASSLDSVGWAYNEQFF. The CDR3 DNA reads TGTGCCAGCAGCTTAGATAGCGTAGGGTGGGCCTACAATGAGCAGTTCTTC. The variable domain in full, with the rest retrieved from reference TRBV11-2 and TRBJ2-1, is EAGVAQSPRYKIIEKRQSVAFWCNPISGHATLYWYQQILGQGPKLLIQFQNNGVVDDSQLPKDRFSAERLKGVDSTLKIQPAKLEDSAVYLCASSLDSVGWAYNEQFFGPGTRLTVL.

Concerning this clonotype itself: A read error may be the cause here, since a much bigger clone is one base away. The V gene is TRBV6-5, the J gene TRBJ2-3; 8 bases line up with TRBD2. In germline, CDR1 is MNHEY, CDR2 SVGAGI. This CDR3 region has 16 residues. This CDR3 reads CANSSQVSGITDTQYF. The CDR3 DNA is TGTGCCAACAGTTCCCAGGTTAGCGGGATCACAGATACGCAGTATTTT.

This clonotype was seen at least ten times. The chain links TRBV9 to TRBJ2-1; D possibly corresponds to TRBD1 (6 bases). Trimming removed 4 bases at V and 9 bases at J, with 26 bases between. CDR1 is SGDLS, CDR2 YYNGEE, per germline. This CDR3 is built from 17 residues. The CDR3 is CASSPLGSIAARGEQFF. In nucleotides, the CDR3 is TGTGCCAGCAGCCCCCTTGGGTCAATCGCAGCCAGGGGTGAGCAGTTCTTC.